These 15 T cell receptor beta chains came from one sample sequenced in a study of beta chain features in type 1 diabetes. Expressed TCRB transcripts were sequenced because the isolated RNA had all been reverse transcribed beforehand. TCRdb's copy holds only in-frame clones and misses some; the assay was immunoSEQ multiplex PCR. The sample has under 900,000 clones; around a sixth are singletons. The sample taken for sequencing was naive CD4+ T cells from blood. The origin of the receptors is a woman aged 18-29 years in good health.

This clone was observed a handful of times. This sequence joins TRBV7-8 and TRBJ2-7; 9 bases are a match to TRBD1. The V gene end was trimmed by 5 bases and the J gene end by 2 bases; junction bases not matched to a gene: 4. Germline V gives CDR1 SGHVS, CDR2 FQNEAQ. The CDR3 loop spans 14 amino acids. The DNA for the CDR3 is TGTGCCAGCAGCCGGACAGGGGAGGCCTACGAGCAGTACTTC. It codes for CASSRTGEAYEQYF.

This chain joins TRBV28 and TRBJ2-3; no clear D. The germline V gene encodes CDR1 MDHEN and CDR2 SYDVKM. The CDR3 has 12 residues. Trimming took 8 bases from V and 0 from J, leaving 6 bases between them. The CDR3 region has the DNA TGTGCCAGCTGGGCTAGCACAGATACGCAGTATTTT. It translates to CASWASTDTQYF.

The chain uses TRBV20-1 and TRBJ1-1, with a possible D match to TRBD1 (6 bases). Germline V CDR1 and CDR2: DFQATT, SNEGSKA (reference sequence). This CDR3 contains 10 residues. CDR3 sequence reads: CSQGRFEAFF. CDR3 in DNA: TGCAGCCAGGGGCGCTTTGAAGCTTTCTTT.

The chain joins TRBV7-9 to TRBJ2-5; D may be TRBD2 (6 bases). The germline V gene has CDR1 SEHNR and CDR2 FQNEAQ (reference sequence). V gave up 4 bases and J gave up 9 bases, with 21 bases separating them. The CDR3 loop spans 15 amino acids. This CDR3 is CASSSRDWALLAQYF. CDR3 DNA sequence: TGTGCCAGCAGCTCCCGGGACTGGGCCTTGCTGGCCCAGTACTTC.

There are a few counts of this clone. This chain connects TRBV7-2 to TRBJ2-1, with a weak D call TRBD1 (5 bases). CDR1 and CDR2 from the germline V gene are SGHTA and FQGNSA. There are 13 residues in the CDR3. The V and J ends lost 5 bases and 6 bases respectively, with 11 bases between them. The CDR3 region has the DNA TGTGCCAGCAGCCCAAACAGGCGCAATGAGCAGTTCTTC. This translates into CASSPNRRNEQFF.

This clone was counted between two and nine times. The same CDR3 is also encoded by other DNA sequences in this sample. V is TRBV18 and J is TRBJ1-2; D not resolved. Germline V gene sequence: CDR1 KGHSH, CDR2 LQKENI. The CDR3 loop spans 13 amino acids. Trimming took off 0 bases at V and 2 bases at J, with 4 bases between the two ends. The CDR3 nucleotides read TGTGCCAGCTCACCACCAGGGAACTATGGCTACACCTTC. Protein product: CASSPPGNYGYTF. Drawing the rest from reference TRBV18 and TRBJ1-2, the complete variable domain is NAGVMQNPRHLVRRRGQEARLRCSPMKGHSHVYWYRQLPEEGLKFMVYLQKENIIDESGMPKERFSAEFPKEGPSILRIQQVVRGDSAAYFCASSPPGNYGYTFGSGTRLTVV.

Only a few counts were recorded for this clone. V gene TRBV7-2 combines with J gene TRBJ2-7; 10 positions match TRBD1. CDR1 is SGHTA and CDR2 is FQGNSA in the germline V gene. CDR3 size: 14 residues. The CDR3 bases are TGTGAGAAGAAGGGGACAGGGGACTCCTACGAGCAGTACTTC. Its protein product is CEKKGTGDSYEQYF.

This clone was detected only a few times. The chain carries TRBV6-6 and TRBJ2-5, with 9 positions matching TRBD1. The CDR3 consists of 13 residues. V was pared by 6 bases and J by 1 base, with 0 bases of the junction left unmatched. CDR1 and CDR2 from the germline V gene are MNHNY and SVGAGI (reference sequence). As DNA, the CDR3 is TGTGCCAGCAGGGACAGGGGCCAAGAGACCCAGTACTTC. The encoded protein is CASRDRGQETQYF.

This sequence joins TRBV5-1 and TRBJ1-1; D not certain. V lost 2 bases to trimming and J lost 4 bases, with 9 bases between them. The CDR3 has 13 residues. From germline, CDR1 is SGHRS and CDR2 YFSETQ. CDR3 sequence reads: CASSFEGATEAFF. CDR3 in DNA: TGCGCCAGCAGCTTTGAGGGAGCCACTGAAGCTTTCTTT.

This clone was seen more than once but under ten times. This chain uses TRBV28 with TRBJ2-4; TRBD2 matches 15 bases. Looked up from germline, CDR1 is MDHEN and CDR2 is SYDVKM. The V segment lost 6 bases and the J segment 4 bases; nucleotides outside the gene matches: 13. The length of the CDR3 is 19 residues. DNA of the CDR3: TGTGCCAGCAGCCTACCCAGGACTAGCGGGAGGGCCAGTAAAAACATTCAGTACTTC. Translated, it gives CASSLPRTSGRASKNIQYF.

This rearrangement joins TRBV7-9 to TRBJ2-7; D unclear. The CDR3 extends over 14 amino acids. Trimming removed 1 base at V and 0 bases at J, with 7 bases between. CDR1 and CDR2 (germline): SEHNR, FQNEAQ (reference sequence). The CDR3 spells CASSLGDTSYEQYF. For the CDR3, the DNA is TGTGCCAGCAGCTTAGGAGACACCTCCTACGAGCAGTACTTC. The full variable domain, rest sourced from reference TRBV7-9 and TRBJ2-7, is DTGVSQNPRHKITKRGQNVTFRCDPISEHNRLYWYRQTLGQGPEFLTYFQNEAQLEKSRLLSDRFSAERPKGSFSTLEIQRTEQGDSAMYLCASSLGDTSYEQYFGPGTRLTVT.

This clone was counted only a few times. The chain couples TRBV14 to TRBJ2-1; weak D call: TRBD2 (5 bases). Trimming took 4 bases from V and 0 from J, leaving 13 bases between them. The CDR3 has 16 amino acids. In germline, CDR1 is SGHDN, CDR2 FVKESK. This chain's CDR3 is CASSPPGSYSYNEQFF. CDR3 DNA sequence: TGTGCCAGCAGCCCCCCGGGATCCTACTCCTACAATGAGCAGTTCTTC.

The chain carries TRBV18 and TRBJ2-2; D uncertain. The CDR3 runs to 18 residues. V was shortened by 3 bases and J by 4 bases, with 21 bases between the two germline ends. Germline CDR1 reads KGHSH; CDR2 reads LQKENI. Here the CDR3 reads CASSPNFSSGQSTGELFF. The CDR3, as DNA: TGTGCCAGCTCACCCAACTTCTCATCTGGGCAGTCCACCGGGGAGCTGTTTTTT.

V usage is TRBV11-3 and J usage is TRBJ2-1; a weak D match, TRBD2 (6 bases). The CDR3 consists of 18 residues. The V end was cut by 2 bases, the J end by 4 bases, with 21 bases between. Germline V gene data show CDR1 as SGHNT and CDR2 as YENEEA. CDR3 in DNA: TGTGCCAGCAGCTTAACGGCCTGGGGTAGCGGAGGTTACAATGAGCAGTTCTTC. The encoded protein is CASSLTAWGSGGYNEQFF. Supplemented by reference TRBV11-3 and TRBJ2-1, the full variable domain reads EAGVVQSPRYKIIEKKQPVAFWCNPISGHNTLYWYLQNLGQGPELLIRYENEEAVDDSQLPKDRFSAERLKGVDSTLKIQPAELGDSAVYLCASSLTAWGSGGYNEQFFGPGTRLTVL.

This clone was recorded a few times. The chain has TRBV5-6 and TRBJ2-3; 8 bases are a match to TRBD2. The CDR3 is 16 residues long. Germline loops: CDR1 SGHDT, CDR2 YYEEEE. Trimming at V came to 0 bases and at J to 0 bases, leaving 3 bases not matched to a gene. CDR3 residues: CASSLASGYSTDTQYF. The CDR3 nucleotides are TGTGCCAGCAGCTTGGCTAGCGGGTATAGCACAGATACGCAGTATTTT.